Below, 8 T cell receptor beta chains from the same sample are listed, as sequenced in a study of blood T cells in healthy people across ages. Through a sample-barcoded 5' primer and a J-beta primer mix, a second PCR was run for 7 to 11 cycles. A single record per CDR3 protein comes from TCRdb applying MiXCR to the 5' RACE reads. Of some 560,000 distinct CDR3 sequences in the sample, about a quarter were seen once. These data were also reused for a study on T cells of mothers and their children.

The sequenced sample was blood. These receptors all stem from a boy between 2 and 10 years old in good health.

The rearrangement uses TRBV29-1 and TRBJ1-2; 7 nucleotides line up with TRBD1. Germline lookup yields CDR1 SQVTM and CDR2 ANQGSEA. After removal of 5 bases from V and 0 bases from J, the junction contained 6 bases not matched to a gene. CDR3 size: 14 residues. CDR3 DNA: TGCAGCGTTTCCCGGGACAGAGCTAACTATGGCTACACCTTC. This codes for CSVSRDRANYGYTF.

J is TRBJ2-1 and V is TRBV4-3; TRBD2 matches at 10 bases. V was clipped by 0 bases and J by 8 bases; unmatched bases: 13. CDR1 is LGHNA and CDR2 is YSLEER in the germline V gene. This CDR3 contains 18 residues. CDR3 amino acids: CASSQDQEREGLSDEQFF. The CDR3 DNA follows: TGCGCCAGCAGCCAAGATCAAGAGCGGGAGGGGCTTTCTGATGAGCAGTTCTTC.

In regard to this clonotype: An end of the junction does not agree with germline; a read error may underlie this. This chain links TRBV7-2 with TRBJ2-5; unclear D gene. The CDR3 is 14 residues long. Germline loops: CDR1 SGHTA, CDR2 FQGNSA. The chain's CDR3 is CASSLARTQEPQYF. CDR3 DNA sequence: TGTGCCAGCAGCTTAGCCCGGACCCAAGAGCCCCAGTACTTC.

The chain uses TRBV6-5 and TRBJ2-4; TRBD2 aligns across 7 bases. The V gene's germline CDR1 is MNHEY and CDR2 SVGAGI. This CDR3 comprises 16 residues. V was clipped by 6 bases and J by 0 bases; unmatched bases: 8. The CDR3 sequence is CASSPSGSLAKNIQYF. As DNA, the CDR3 is TGTGCCAGCAGCCCTAGCGGATCTCTAGCCAAAAACATTCAGTACTTC.

This clonotype was recorded once. The V gene is TRBV6-5, the J gene TRBJ2-2; TRBD1 agrees at 8 bases. CDR3 length equals 15 residues. The germline V gene has CDR1 MNHEY and CDR2 SVGAGI. V shed 5 bases and J 9 bases; nucleotides not matched to a gene: 11. CDR3 DNA: TGTGCCAGCAGTACCGGACAGGGAAGTGACAGGGAGCTGTTTTTT. Amino acids: CASSTGQGSDRELFF.

This clonotype was counted only a few times. V gene TRBV7-2 combines with J gene TRBJ2-5; 7 bases fit TRBD2. Gene TRBJ2-1 matches the end of the DNA better, so the J call may be wrong. Per germline, CDR1 SGHTA and CDR2 FQGNSA. This CDR3 contains 14 residues. CDR3 in amino acids: CASSLGGSNNEQFF. The CDR3 nucleotides read TGTGCCAGCAGCTTAGGCGGGAGCAACAATGAGCAGTTCTTC.

The chain links TRBV27 to TRBJ2-7, with D possibly TRBD2 on 6 matching bases. The CDR3 contains 13 residues. The V end was cut by 10 bases, the J end by 5 bases, with 18 bases between. Germline assignment: CDR1 MNHEY and CDR2 SMNVEV (reference sequence). The CDR3, as DNA: TGTGCCACAGGAGGGCTAGTCTCGGACGAGCAGTACTTC. The encoded protein is CATGGLVSDEQYF.

In this sample, this clonotype turned up a few times. This CDR3 is CSARNHKDTEAFF. The CDR3 nucleotides read TGCAGTGCTAGAAACCACAAGGACACTGAAGCTTTCTTT. The rearrangement uses TRBV20-1 and TRBJ1-1, with D unresolved. Germline V gene data show CDR1 as DFQATT and CDR2 as SNEGSKA (reference sequence). V lost 2 bases and J lost 3, with 10 bases in between. This CDR3 has 13 residues.